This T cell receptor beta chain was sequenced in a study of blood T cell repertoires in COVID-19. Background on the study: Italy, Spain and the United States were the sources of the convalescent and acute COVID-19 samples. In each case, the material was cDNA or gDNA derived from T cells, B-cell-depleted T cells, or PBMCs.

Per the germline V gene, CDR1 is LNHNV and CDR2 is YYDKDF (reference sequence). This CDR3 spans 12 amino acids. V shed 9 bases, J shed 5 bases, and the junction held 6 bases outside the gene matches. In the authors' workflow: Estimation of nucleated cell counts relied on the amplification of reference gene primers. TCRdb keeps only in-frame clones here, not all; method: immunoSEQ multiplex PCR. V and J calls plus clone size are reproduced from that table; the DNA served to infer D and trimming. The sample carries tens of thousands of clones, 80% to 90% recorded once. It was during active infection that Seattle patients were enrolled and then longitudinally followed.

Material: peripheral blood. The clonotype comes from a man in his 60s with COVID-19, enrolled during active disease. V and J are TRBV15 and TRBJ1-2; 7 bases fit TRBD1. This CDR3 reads CATAGTDYGYTF. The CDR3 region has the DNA TGTGCCACGGCCGGGACAGATTATGGCTACACCTTC.